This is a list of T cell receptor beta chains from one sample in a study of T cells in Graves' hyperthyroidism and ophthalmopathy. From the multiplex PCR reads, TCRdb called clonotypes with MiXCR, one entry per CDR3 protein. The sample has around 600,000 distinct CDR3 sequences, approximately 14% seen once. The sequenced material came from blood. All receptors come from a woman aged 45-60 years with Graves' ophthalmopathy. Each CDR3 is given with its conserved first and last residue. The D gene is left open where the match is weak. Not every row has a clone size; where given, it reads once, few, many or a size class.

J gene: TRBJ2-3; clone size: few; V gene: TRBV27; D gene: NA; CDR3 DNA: TGTGCCAGCAGTCCTTGGCGGGGGCGTTCATATAGCACAGATACGCAGTATTTT; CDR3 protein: CASSPWRGRSYSTDTQYF
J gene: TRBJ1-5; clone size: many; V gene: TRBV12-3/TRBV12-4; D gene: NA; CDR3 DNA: TGTGCCAGCAGTCGGACAGCGAGCAATCAGCCCCAGCATTTT; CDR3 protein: CASSRTASNQPQHF
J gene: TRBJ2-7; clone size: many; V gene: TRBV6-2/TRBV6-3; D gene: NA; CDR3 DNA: TGTGCCAGCAATAGCGGCCGCTACGAGCAGTACTTC; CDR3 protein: CASNSGRYEQYF
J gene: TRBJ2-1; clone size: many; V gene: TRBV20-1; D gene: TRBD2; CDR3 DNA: TGCAGTGCTAGAATCCCAGCGGGAGCTGTTTATGAGCAGTTCTTC; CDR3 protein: CSARIPAGAVYEQFF
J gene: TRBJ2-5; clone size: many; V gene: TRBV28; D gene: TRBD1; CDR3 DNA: TGTGCCAGCAGTTGGACAGGGAGAGGAAAGAGGACCCAGTACTTC; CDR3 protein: CASSWTGRGKRTQYF
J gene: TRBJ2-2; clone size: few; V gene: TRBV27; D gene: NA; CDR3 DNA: TGTGCCAGCAGTAGGGGGGTGGACACCGGGGAGCTGTTTTTT; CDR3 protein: CASSRGVDTGELFF
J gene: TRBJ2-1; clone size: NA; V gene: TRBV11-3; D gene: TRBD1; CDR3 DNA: TGTGCCAGCAGCCCATCATCGGGGACAGGGTTCAATGAGCAGTTCTTC; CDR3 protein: CASSPSSGTGFNEQFF
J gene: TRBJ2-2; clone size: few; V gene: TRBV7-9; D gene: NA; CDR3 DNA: TGTGCCAGCAGCCAGGCCACAGGGATCGGGGAGCTGTTTTTT; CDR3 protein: CASSQATGIGELFF
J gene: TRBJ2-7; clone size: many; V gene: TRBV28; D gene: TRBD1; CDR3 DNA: TGTGCCAGCAACCCACCCTCCGGGACAGGGTCCTACGAGCAGTACTTC; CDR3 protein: CASNPPSGTGSYEQYF
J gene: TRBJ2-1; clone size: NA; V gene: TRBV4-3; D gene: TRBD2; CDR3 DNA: TGCGCCAGCAGCCAAGGACTAGCGGGAGGTGGGCAGTTCTTC; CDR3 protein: CASSQGLAGGGQFF
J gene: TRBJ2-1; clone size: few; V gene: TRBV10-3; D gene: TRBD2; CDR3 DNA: TGTGCCATCAGTGAGTCGGGGGCAGTAGCGGGGTACAATGAGCAGTTCTTC; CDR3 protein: CAISESGAVAGYNEQFF
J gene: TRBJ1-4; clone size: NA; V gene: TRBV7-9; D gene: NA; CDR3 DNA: TGTGCCAGCAGCCCCTACTCGGCCAATGAAAAACTGTTTTTT; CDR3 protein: CASSPYSANEKLFF
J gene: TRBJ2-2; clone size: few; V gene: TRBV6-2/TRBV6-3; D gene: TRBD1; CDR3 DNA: TGTGCCAGCAGTTACCAACCGGGACAGGTTCGGACCGGGGAGCTGTTTTTT; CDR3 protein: CASSYQPGQVRTGELFF
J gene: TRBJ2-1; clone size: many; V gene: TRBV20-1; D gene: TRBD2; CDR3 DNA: TGCAGTGCTAGACCCGTTAGCGGGGCCACCTACAATGAGCAGTTCTTC; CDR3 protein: CSARPVSGATYNEQFF
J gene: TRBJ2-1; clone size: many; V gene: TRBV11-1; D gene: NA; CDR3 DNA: TGTGCCAGCAGCTCGGCCTCTAATGAGCAGTTCTTC; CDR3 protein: CASSSASNEQFF
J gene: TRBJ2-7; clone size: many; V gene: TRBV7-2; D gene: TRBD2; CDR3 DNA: TGTGCCAGCAGCTTGATAGCGGGACCCGGGATGGAGCAGTACTTC; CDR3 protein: CASSLIAGPGMEQYF
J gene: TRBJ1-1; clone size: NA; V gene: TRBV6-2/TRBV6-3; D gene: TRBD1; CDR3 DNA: TGTGCCAGCAGTTATACAGGGGTGGGGACTGAAGCTTTCTTT; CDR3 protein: CASSYTGVGTEAFF
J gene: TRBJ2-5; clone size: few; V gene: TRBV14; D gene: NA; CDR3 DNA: TGTGCCAGCAGCCAAGACTTTGGGACTGAAATAACCCAGTACTTC; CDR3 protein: CASSQDFGTEITQYF
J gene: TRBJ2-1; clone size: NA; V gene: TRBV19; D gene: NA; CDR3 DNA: TGTGCCAGCAGTGAAGATTCCTCTTCCTACAATGAGCAGTTCTTC; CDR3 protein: CASSEDSSSYNEQFF
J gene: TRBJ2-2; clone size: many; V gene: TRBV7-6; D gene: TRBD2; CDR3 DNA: TGTGCCAGCAGCAGAGGACTAGCGGGAGGGCCGGGCACCGGGGAGCTGTTTTTT; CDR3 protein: CASSRGLAGGPGTGELFF
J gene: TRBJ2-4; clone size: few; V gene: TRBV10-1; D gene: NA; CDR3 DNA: TGCGCCAGCAGTGAACGACTACTAGCCAAAAACATTCAGTACTTC; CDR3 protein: CASSERLLAKNIQYF
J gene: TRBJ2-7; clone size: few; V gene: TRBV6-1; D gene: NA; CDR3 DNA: TGTGCCAGCTCATTTCTTTTCTACGAGCAGTACTTC; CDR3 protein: CASSFLFYEQYF
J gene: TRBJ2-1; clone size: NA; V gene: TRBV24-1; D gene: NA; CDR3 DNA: TGTGCCACCAGTGATCCGACACTTCTAGAGCAGTTCTTC; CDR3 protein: CATSDPTLLEQFF
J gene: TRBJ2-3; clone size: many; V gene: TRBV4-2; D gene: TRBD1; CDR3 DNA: TGTGCCAGCAGCCATAATCAGGGGGCATCGGCAGATACGCAGTATTTT; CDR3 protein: CASSHNQGASADTQYF
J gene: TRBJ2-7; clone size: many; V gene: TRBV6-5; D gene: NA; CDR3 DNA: TGTGCCAGCAGTTACTCGGGGAGCAACGAGCAGTACTTC; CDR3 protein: CASSYSGSNEQYF
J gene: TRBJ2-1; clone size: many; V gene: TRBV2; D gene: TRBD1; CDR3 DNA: TGTGCCAGCAGTGAAGCGGGACAGGGACCCTACAATGAGCAGTTCTTC; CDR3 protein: CASSEAGQGPYNEQFF
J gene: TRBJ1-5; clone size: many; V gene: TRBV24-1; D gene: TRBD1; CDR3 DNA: TGTGCCACCAGTGATCCGGGACAGGGCAACCATCAGCCCCAGCATTTT; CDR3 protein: CATSDPGQGNHQPQHF
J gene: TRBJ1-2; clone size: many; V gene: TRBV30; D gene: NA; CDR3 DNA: TGTGCGGTGCAGGCCTACCGGGACTATGGCTACACCTTC; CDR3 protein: CAVQAYRDYGYTF
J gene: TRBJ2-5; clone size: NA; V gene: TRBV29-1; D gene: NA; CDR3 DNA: TGCAGCGTAATCGGAGGGGAGTGGGAGACCCAGTACTTC; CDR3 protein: CSVIGGEWETQYF
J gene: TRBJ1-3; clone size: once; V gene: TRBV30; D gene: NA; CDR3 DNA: TGTGCCTGTACTTCCCCCCCTGGAAACACCATATATTTT; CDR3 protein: CACTSPPGNTIYF
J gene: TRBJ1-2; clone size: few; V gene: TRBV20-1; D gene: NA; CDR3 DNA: TGCAGTGCTAGAGATTTGGTTAACTATGGCTACACCTTC; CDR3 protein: CSARDLVNYGYTF
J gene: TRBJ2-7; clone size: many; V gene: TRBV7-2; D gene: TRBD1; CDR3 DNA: TGTGCCAGCAGCTTAGCAGGACAGGGAGTCTACGAGCAGTACTTC; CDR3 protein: CASSLAGQGVYEQYF
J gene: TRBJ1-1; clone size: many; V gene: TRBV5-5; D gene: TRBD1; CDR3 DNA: TGTGCCAGCAGCTTGGGGCAGGGGGCTGCTGAAGCTTTCTTT; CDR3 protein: CASSLGQGAAEAFF
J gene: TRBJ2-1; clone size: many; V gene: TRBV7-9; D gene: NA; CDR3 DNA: TGTGCCAGCAGCTTATTCGGGGCGGGAAGCATCAATGAGCAGTTCTTC; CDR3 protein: CASSLFGAGSINEQFF
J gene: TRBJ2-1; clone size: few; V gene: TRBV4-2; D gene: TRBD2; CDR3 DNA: TGTGCCAGCAGCCAAGCTGGGACTAGCGGGAGGGTTAGTGAGCAGTTCTTC; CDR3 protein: CASSQAGTSGRVSEQFF
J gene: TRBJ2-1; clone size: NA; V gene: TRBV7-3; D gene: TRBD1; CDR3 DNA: TGTGCCAGCAGCTTATTCGGGACAGGGTGGACCTTCTCCTACAATGAGCAGTTCTTC; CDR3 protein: CASSLFGTGWTFSYNEQFF
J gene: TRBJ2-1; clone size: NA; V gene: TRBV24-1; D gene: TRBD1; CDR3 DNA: TGTGCCACTAAAGGGACAGGACGAAACAATGAGCAGTTCTTC; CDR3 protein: CATKGTGRNNEQFF
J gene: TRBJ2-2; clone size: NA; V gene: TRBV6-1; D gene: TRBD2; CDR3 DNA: TGTGCCATGACGGGGGGAGCCGGGGAGCTGTTTTTT; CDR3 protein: CAMTGGAGELFF
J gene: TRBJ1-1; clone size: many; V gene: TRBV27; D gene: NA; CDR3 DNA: TGTGCCAGCCAGTTGACGGGTGGCTTCATGAACACTGAAGCTTTCTTT; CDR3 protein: CASQLTGGFMNTEAFF
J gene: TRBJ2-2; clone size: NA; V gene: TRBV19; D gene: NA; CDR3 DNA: TGTGCCAGTAGAAAAGGGGCAGGGATAAACACCGGGGAGCTGTTTTTT; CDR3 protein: CASRKGAGINTGELFF
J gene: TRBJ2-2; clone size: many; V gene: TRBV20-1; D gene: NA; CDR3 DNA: TGCAGTGCTCGAACTAGTCGTGGCGGGGAGCTGTTTTTT; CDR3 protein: CSARTSRGGELFF
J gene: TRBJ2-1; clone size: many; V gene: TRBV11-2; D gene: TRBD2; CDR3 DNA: TGTGCCAGCAGCTTATGGGGGAGGGGCCATAGCTCCTACAATGAGCAGTTCTTC; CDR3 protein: CASSLWGRGHSSYNEQFF
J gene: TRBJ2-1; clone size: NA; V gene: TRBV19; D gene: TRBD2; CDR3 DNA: TGTGCCAGTAAACTAGCGGGAGGTATCCATGAGCAGTTCTTC; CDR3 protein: CASKLAGGIHEQFF
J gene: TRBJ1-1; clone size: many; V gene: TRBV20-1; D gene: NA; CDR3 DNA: TGCAGTGCTAGTAATCGCGAGGGCATGGGCACTGAAGCTTTCTTT; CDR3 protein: CSASNREGMGTEAFF
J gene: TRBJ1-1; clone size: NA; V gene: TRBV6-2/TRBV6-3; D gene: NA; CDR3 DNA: TGTGCCAGCAGTTACTTAGGGGGGGGGTTTTCTAGGGATAAAGCTTTCTTT; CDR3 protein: CASSYLGGGFSRDKAFF
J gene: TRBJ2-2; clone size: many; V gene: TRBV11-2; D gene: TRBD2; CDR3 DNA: TGTGCCAGCACCCCCCCCCGGGCGGGAGGAGGGACCGGGGAGCTGTTTTTT; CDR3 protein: CASTPPRAGGGTGELFF
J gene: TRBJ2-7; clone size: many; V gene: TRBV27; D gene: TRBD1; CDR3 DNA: TGTGCCAGCAGTTCTAACTTTGCCGGGACAGGGGTAGCGCAGTACTTC; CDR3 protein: CASSSNFAGTGVAQYF
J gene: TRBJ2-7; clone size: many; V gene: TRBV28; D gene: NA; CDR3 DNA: TGTGCCAGCAGTCCCTCTAGCGACGAGCAGTACTTC; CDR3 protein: CASSPSSDEQYF
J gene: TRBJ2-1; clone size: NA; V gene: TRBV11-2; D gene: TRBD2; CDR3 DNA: TGTGCCAGCAGCTTTAGCGGCCTAGCGGTAAATGAGCAGTTCTTC; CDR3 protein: CASSFSGLAVNEQFF
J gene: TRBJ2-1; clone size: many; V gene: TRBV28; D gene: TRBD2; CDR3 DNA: TGTGCCAGCAGTCCCCAGGGACTAGCGGCCTACAATGAGCAGTTCTTC; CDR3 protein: CASSPQGLAAYNEQFF
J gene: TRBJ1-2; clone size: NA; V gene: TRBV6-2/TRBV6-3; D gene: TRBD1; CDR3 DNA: TGTGCCAGCAGTCAGGGGCACAGGGGCTATAACTATGGCTACACCTTC; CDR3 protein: CASSQGHRGYNYGYTF
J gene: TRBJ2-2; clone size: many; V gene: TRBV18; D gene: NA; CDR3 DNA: TGTGCCAGCTCACCCGCAGCCTTACTAAACACCGGGGAGCTGTTTTTT; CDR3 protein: CASSPAALLNTGELFF
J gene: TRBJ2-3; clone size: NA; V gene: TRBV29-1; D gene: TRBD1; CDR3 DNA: TGCAGCGTTGTCCCAGGGACAGGGGCAGATACGCAGTATTTT; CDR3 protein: CSVVPGTGADTQYF
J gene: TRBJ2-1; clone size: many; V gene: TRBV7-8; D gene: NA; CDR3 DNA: TGTGCCAGCAGCTTTGCTGGGCGGAACAATGAGCAGTTCTTC; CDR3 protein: CASSFAGRNNEQFF
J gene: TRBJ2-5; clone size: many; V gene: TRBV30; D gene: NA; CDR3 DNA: TGTGCCTGGAGTGGACCCTCCCGAGGGGCCCAGTACTTC; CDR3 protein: CAWSGPSRGAQYF
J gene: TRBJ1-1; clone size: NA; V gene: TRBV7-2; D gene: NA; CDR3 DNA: TGTGCCAGCAGCCACGAACTCCCATCGATGGGGGGCGAGTTCTTT; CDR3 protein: CASSHELPSMGGEFF
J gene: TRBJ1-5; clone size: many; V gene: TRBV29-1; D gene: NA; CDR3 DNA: TGCAGCGTTCAAGGGGTTAGCAATCAGCCCCAGCATTTT; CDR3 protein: CSVQGVSNQPQHF
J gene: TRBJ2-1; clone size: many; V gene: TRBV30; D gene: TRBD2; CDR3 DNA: TGTGCCCGCTCCTGGGGAGCGGGAGGGTCGCGGAATGAGCAGTTCTTC; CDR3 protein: CARSWGAGGSRNEQFF